These 25 T cell receptor beta chains came from one sample sequenced in a study of shared clonotypes between healthy human individuals. The method was immunoSEQ multiplex PCR; TCRdb's version includes in-frame clones alone and lacks a portion of them. The sample includes around 720,000 clones, roughly 72% seen only once; the top ten take around 1.8%. Sequencing was carried out using memory CD4+ T cells sorted from blood. Subset given: CD45RA-negative fraction. These receptors all come from a woman aged 25 to 39 in good health.

Regarding this clone: This sequence may be a read error, since a much larger clone differs from it by one base. The rearrangement joins TRBV6-5 to TRBJ2-5; 13 bases match TRBD2. The J call is doubtful: the DNA matches TRBJ2-7 better. Germline assignment: CDR1 MNHEY and CDR2 SVGAGI. The CDR3 is 15 amino acids. CDR3 region: CASSAGTSGTYEQYF. In DNA form, the CDR3 reads TGTGCCAGCAGCGCCGGGACTAGCGGGACCTACGAGCAGTACTTC.

The rearrangement joins TRBV11-2 to TRBJ1-3, with 7 bases identical to TRBD1. This CDR3 region has 18 residues. V shed 1 base, J shed 4 bases, and the junction held 13 bases outside the gene matches. Germline-derived CDR1 and CDR2 are SGHAT and FQNNGV. The CDR3 DNA reads as TGTGCCAGCAGCTTAGCTGAGGGACAGAAAACCTCAGGAAACACCATATATTTT. Protein: CASSLAEGQKTSGNTIYF.

The chain has TRBV7-9 and TRBJ1-5; TRBD1 matches at 8 bases. This CDR3 has 15 residues. CDR1 and CDR2 (germline): SEHNR, FQNEAQ (reference sequence). Trimming at V came to 3 bases and at J to 7 bases, leaving 8 bases not matched to a gene. CDR3 sequence: CASSFAGGEGQPQHF. For the CDR3, the DNA is TGTGCCAGCAGCTTCGCAGGGGGCGAGGGACAGCCCCAGCATTTT. The complete variable domain, with remaining parts taken from reference TRBV7-9 and TRBJ1-5, reads DTGVSQNPRHKITKRGQNVTFRCDPISEHNRLYWYRQTLGQGPEFLTYFQNEAQLEKSRLLSDRFSAERPKGSFSTLEIQRTEQGDSAMYLCASSFAGGEGQPQHFGDGTRLSIL.

The chain joins TRBV5-8 to TRBJ2-3, with 11 bases fitting TRBD1. This CDR3 region has 17 residues. Unmatched junction bases numbered 11, after V lost 2 bases and J lost 6 bases. Germline V CDR1 and CDR2: SGHTS, YDEGEE. The CDR3 sequence: CASSFIGQGAKVDTQYF. CDR3 DNA sequence: TGTGCCAGCAGCTTTATAGGACAGGGGGCGAAGGTGGATACGCAGTATTTT.

The J gene is TRBJ2-5, the V gene TRBV28; D remains ambiguous. The CDR3 sequence is 12 residues long. The ends were cut back, 7 bases at V and 5 bases at J, with 11 bases in the middle. The germline V gene has CDR1 MDHEN and CDR2 SYDVKM. CDR3 in DNA: TGTGCCAGCAAATTACTTGGGGAGACCCAGTACTTC. Residues: CASKLLGETQYF.

This clone has a handful of counts. This rearrangement joins TRBV29-1 to TRBJ1-1, with D possibly matching TRBD1 (5 bases). Germline CDR1 reads SQVTM; CDR2 reads ANQGSEA. The CDR3 consists of 13 residues. V dropped 4 bases and J dropped 0 bases, with 9 bases sitting between them. The CDR3 protein is CSVAHRLNTEAFF. CDR3 nucleotides: TGCAGCGTTGCTCACAGGCTGAACACTGAAGCTTTCTTT.

The CDR3 region has the DNA TGCGCCAGCAGCTTGCTAGCGCGGGGCCGGGATACGCAGTATTTT. This encodes CASSLLARGRDTQYF. The chain joins TRBV5-1 to TRBJ2-3, with D tentatively TRBD2 (6 bases). Germline V lookup: CDR1 SGHRS, CDR2 YFSETQ. The CDR3 covers 15 residues. The V gene lost 1 base and the J gene lost 6 bases, with 15 bases spanning the gap. Variable domain in full (rest from reference TRBV5-1 and TRBJ2-3): KAGVTQTPRYLIKTRGQQVTLSCSPISGHRSVSWYQQTPGQGLQFLFEYFSETQRNKGNFPGRFSGRQFSNSRSEMNVSTLELGDSALYLCASSLLARGRDTQYFGPGTRLTVL.

The chain links TRBV14 to TRBJ1-3, with D perhaps TRBD1 (5 bases). This CDR3 contains 17 residues. The V end was cut by 2 bases, the J end by 0 bases, with 14 bases between. Germline V gives CDR1 SGHDN, CDR2 FVKESK. The CDR3 here is CASSQWGNRFSGNTIYF. As DNA, the CDR3 is TGTGCCAGCAGCCAATGGGGGAATCGATTCTCTGGAAACACCATATATTTT.

The chain links TRBV29-1 to TRBJ1-2; TRBD1 might be the D (5 bases). Germline assignment: CDR1 SQVTM and CDR2 ANQGSEA. This CDR3 has 14 amino acids. V was pared by 4 bases and J by 1 base, with 13 bases between. The CDR3 reads CSVGDRGFNYGYTF. The DNA of the CDR3 is TGCAGCGTTGGAGATAGGGGCTTTAACTATGGCTACACCTTC.

The chain carries TRBV5-1 and TRBJ2-1; D is ambiguous. This CDR3 region has 15 residues. Deletions cut 0 bases from V and 4 bases from J, with 11 bases between. Looked up from germline, CDR1 is SGHRS and CDR2 is YFSETQ. The CDR3 coding sequence is TGCGCCAGCAGCTTGGACCCCTGGGGATACAATGAGCAGTTCTTC. Translating gives CASSLDPWGYNEQFF.

This CDR3 is CASSQADQETQYF. The CDR3 DNA reads TGTGCCAGCAGCCAAGCGGACCAAGAGACCCAGTACTTC. The chain recombines TRBV11-3 with TRBJ2-5, with D tentatively TRBD2 (5 bases). This CDR3 is 13 amino acids long. CDR1 SGHNT and CDR2 YENEEA come from the germline V gene. V lost 5 bases and J 0 bases, leaving 7 bases between the germline ends. The variable domain in full, with the rest retrieved from reference TRBV11-3 and TRBJ2-5, is EAGVVQSPRYKIIEKKQPVAFWCNPISGHNTLYWYLQNLGQGPELLIRYENEEAVDDSQLPKDRFSAERLKGVDSTLKIQPAELGDSAVYLCASSQADQETQYFGPGTRLLVL.

This chain joins TRBV10-2 and TRBJ1-5, with D possibly being TRBD1 (6 bases). Trimming removed 6 bases from V and 9 bases from J, with 15 bases in between. Germline V CDR1 and CDR2: WSHSY, SAAADI. The CDR3 contains 13 residues. The CDR3 nucleotides are TGCGCCAGCAGGGCCCAGGGGCTGGGGCCCCAGCATTTT. Translation: CASRAQGLGPQHF.

The count of this clone is one. V gene TRBV5-5 combines with J gene TRBJ1-1; D unresolved. CDR3 size: 14 residues. Germline CDR1 and CDR2: SGHKS and YYEKEE (reference sequence). V lost 0 bases to trimming and J lost 8 bases, with 14 bases between them. The CDR3 DNA is TGTGCCAGCAGCTTGGTTTTTCAGGCCGGAGAAGCTTTCTTT. Amino acid sequence: CASSLVFQAGEAFF. The whole variable domain, filled in from reference TRBV5-5 and TRBJ1-1, reads DAGVTQSPTHLIKTRGQQVTLRCSPISGHKSVSWYQQVLGQGPQFIFQYYEKEERGRGNFPDRFSARQFPNYSSELNVNALLLGDSALYLCASSLVFQAGEAFFGQGTRLTVV.

This clone was observed a single time. The CDR3 DNA is TGTGCCAGCCACAATCAGCCCCAGCATTTT. This sequence encodes CASHNQPQHF. This chain joins TRBV28 and TRBJ1-5; D gene uncertain. V lost 8 bases and J 3 bases, leaving 2 bases between the germline ends. This CDR3 contains 10 residues. CDR1 is MDHEN and CDR2 is SYDVKM in the germline V gene.

The chain couples TRBV7-7 to TRBJ2-1, with TRBD2 matching 11 bases. CDR3 length: 15 amino acids. Germline V gene lookup returns CDR1 SSHAT and CDR2 FNYEAQ (reference sequence). The J segment lost 4 bases and the V segment lost 5 bases, leaving 4 bases of the junction unmatched. The CDR3 DNA sequence: TGTGCCAGCAGCGCGGGACTAGCGGTTTACAATGAGCAGTTCTTC. This translates into CASSAGLAVYNEQFF.

This chain connects TRBV6-1 to TRBJ1-5; D ambiguous. V lost 4 bases and J 0 bases, leaving 13 bases between the germline ends. The CDR3 has 16 amino acids. Germline V gives CDR1 MNHNS, CDR2 SASEGT. The CDR3 loop is CASSGAGSYSNQPQHF. CDR3 coding DNA: TGTGCCAGCAGTGGGGCAGGAAGTTATAGCAATCAGCCCCAGCATTTT.

The CDR3 bases are TGTGCCTGGAGTGTAAGGGGGGGCTACACTGAAGCTTTCTTT. Its protein is CAWSVRGGYTEAFF. The chain combines TRBV30 with TRBJ1-1; possibly TRBD1 for D (6 bases). V gave up 0 bases and J gave up 3 bases, with 11 bases separating them. This CDR3 comprises 14 residues. Germline V gene lookup returns CDR1 GTSNPN and CDR2 SVGIG (reference sequence).

V gene TRBV11-2 combines with J gene TRBJ2-1, with a weak D call TRBD1 (5 bases). The CDR3 has 15 residues. The V end was cut by 0 bases, the J end by 9 bases, with 15 bases between. CDR1 and CDR2 from the germline V gene are SGHAT and FQNNGV. The DNA of the CDR3 is TGTGCCAGCAGCTTAGATCTAACCGGACACGGTGAGCAGTTCTTC. The encoded protein is CASSLDLTGHGEQFF.

The chain carries TRBV7-2 and TRBJ2-3; the D gene is possibly TRBD2 (5 bases). V dropped 5 bases and J dropped 4 bases, with 16 bases sitting between them. The germline gives CDR1 SGHTA, CDR2 FQGNSA. The CDR3 is made up of 15 amino acids. CDR3 amino acids: CASSINLLVADTQYF. The CDR3 DNA reads TGTGCCAGCAGCATAAACTTACTAGTAGCAGATACGCAGTATTTT.

V and J are TRBV5-5 and TRBJ1-5; no reliable D call. Trimming stripped 3 bases from V and 0 bases from J, with 13 bases between. Germline V lookup: CDR1 SGHKS, CDR2 YYEKEE (reference sequence). The CDR3 runs 16 residues. CDR3: CASSWQQDLSNQPQHF. Here the CDR3 DNA reads TGTGCCAGCAGCTGGCAACAAGACCTTAGCAATCAGCCCCAGCATTTT.

The CDR3 DNA reads TGTGCCAGCAGCTTAGCGAACAGAGATACGCAGTATTTT. Protein: CASSLANRDTQYF. The V and J genes are TRBV7-2 and TRBJ2-3, with D unresolved. The CDR3 contains 13 residues. Trimming took 0 bases from V and 5 from J, leaving 6 bases between them. Germline V gene sequence: CDR1 SGHTA, CDR2 FQGNSA.

In the case of this clone: The junction shows a germline mismatch at one end, possibly a read error. Additional DNA sequences in this sample encode the identical CDR3. This chain links TRBV5-5 with TRBJ2-5; D is unresolved. CDR1 is SGHKS, CDR2 YYEKEE, per germline (reference sequence). The CDR3 runs 18 residues. The DNA of the CDR3 is TGTGCCAGCAGCTTCAGAGGCGAGTCAATTCCCAGGCGAGAGACCCAATACTTC. Protein product: CASSFRGESIPRRETQYF.

This clone came up many times. This sequence joins TRBV2 and TRBJ1-5; 10 bases are a match to TRBD1. V shed 6 bases and J 7 bases; nucleotides not matched to a gene: 9. This CDR3 is built from 15 residues. Germline V gene lookup returns CDR1 SNHLY and CDR2 FYNNEI. The CDR3 sequence: CASSPEGQGQQPQHF. In nucleotides, the CDR3 is TGTGCCAGCAGCCCTGAGGGACAGGGGCAACAGCCCCAGCATTTT.

The rearrangement links TRBV6-1 to TRBJ2-4, with 8 nucleotides matching TRBD2. Germline V gene lookup returns CDR1 MNHNS and CDR2 SASEGT. V lost 4 bases and J lost 9; bases outside the gene matches: 8. The CDR3 is 14 residues long. CDR3 DNA: TGTGCCAGCAGTGGAACCGGGGGGGTCGGCATTCAGTACTTC. It yields the protein CASSGTGGVGIQYF.

This clone is a singleton in its sample. CDR3 loop: CASSGHLRETQYF. CDR3 DNA: TGTGCCAGCAGCGGACACCTCCGGGAGACCCAGTACTTC. This rearrangement joins TRBV9 to TRBJ2-5, with unresolved D. In germline, CDR1 is SGDLS, CDR2 YYNGEE. The CDR3 is 13 residues long. V lost 3 bases, J lost 5 bases, and 11 bases lay in between.